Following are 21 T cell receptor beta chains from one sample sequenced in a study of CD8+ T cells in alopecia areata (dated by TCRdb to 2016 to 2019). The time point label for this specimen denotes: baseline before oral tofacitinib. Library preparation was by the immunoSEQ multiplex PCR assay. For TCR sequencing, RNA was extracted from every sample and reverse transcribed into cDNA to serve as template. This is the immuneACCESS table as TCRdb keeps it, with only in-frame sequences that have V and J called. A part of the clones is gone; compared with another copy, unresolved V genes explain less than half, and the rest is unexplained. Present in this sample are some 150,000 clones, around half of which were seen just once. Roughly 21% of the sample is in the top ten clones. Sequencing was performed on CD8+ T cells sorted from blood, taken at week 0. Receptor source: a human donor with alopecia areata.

CDR3 region: CSVPPPTSGGADTQYF. The CDR3 DNA reads as TGCAGCGTTCCCCCACCGACTAGCGGGGGAGCAGATACGCAGTATTTT. The V gene is TRBV29-1, the J gene TRBJ2-3; TRBD2 matches at 12 bases. Germline trimming cut 5 bases from V and 4 bases from J; bases unmatched to any gene: 10. The germline V gene encodes CDR1 SQVTM and CDR2 ANQGSEA. This CDR3 is built from 16 residues.

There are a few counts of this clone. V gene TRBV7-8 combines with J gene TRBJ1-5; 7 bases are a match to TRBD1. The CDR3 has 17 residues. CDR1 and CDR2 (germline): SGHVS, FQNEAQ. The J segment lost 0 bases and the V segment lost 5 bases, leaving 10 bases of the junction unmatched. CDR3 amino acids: CASSPSGRGYSNQPQHF. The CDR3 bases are TGTGCCAGCAGCCCCAGTGGCAGGGGGTATAGCAATCAGCCCCAGCATTTT.

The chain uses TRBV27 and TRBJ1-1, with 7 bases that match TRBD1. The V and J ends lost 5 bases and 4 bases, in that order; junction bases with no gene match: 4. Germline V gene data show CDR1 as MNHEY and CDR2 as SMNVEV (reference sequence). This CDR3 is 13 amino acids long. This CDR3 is CASSGDSLTEAFF. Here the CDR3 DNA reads TGTGCCAGCAGTGGGGACAGCCTCACTGAAGCTTTCTTT.

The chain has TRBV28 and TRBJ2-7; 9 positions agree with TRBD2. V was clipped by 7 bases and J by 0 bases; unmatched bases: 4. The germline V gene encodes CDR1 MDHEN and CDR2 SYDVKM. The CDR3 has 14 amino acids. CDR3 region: CASNLAGSSYEQYF. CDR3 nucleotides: TGTGCCAGCAACCTAGCGGGGAGCTCCTACGAGCAGTACTTC.

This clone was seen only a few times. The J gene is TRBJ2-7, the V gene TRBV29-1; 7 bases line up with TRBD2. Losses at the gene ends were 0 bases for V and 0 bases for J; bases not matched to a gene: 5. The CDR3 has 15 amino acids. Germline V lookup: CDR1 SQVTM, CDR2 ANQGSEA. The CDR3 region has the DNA TGCAGCGTTGAAGATAATCGGGACTACTCCTACGAGCAGTACTTC. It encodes CSVEDNRDYSYEQYF.

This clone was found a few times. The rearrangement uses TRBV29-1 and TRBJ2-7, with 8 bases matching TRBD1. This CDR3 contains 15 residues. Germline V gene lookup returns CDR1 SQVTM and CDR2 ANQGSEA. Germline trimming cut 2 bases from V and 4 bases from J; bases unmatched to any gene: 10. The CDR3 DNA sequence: TGCAGCGTTGAATGGTCCGGGACAGGTCGTTACGAGCAGTACTTC. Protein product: CSVEWSGTGRYEQYF.

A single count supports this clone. CDR3 nucleotides: TGTGCCATGGCCTCCCGGGACACGGAGGAGACCCAGTACTTC. As protein: CAMASRDTEETQYF. This chain joins TRBV10-3 and TRBJ2-5; D might be TRBD1 (6 bases). With 9 bases removed from V and 5 bases from J, the gap between germline ends came to 19 bases. Germline V gene sequence: CDR1 ENHRY, CDR2 SYGVKD. The CDR3 contains 14 residues.

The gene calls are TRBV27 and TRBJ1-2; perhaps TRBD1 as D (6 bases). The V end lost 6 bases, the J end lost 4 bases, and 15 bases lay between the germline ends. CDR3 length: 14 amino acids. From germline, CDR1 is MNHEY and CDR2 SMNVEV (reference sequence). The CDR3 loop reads CASRVGQGSYGYTF. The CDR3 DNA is TGTGCCAGCAGGGTAGGGCAGGGGAGCTATGGCTACACCTTC.

The CDR3 region has the DNA TGTGCCAGCAGCTGGGGACTACCGCAGGATACGCAGTATTTT. Protein: CASSWGLPQDTQYF. This chain connects TRBV5-6 to TRBJ2-3, with 7 positions matching TRBD2. This CDR3 has 14 amino acids. Trimming cost V 3 bases and J 6 bases; bases outside gene matches: 7. Germline V gene data show CDR1 as SGHDT and CDR2 as YYEEEE.

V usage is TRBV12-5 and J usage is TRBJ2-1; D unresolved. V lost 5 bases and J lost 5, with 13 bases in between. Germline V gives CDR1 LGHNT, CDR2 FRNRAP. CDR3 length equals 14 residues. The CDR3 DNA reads TGTGCTAGTGGTCTACTCTCCGGGCACAATGAGCAGTTCTTC. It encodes CASGLLSGHNEQFF.

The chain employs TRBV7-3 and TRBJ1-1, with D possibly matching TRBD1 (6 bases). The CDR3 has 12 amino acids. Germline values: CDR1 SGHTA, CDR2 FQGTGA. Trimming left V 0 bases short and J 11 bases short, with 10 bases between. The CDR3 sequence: CASSLTKGEAFF. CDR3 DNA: TGTGCCAGCAGCTTAACGAAGGGGGAGGCTTTCTTT.

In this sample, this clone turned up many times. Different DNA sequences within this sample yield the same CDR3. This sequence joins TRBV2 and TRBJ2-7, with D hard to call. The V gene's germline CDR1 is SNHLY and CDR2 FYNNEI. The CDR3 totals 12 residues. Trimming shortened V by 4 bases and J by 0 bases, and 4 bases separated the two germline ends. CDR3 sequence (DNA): TGTGCCAGCAGTGGGAGCTCCTACGAGCAGTACTTC. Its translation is CASSGSSYEQYF. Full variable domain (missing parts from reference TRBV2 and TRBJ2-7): EPEVTQTPSHQVTQMGQEVILRCVPISNHLYFYWYRQILGQKVEFLVSFYNNEISEKSEIFDDQFSVERPDGSNFTLKIRSTKLEDSAMYFCASSGSSYEQYFGPGTRLTVT.

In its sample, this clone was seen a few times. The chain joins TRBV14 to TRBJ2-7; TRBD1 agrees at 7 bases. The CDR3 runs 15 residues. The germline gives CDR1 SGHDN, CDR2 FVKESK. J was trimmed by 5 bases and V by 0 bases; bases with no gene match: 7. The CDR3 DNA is TGTGCCAGCAGCCAAGATCCGGGACAGTTCCACGAGCAGTACTTC. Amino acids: CASSQDPGQFHEQYF.

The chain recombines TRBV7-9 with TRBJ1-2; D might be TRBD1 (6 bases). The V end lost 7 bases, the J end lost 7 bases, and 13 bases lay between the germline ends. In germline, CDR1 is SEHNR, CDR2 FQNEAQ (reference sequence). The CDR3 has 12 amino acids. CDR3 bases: TGTGCCAGCACACGAGGGGGGACTGGCTACACCTTC. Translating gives CASTRGGTGYTF. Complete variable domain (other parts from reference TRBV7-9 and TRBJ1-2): DTGVSQNPRHKITKRGQNVTFRCDPISEHNRLYWYRQTLGQGPEFLTYFQNEAQLEKSRLLSDRFSAERPKGSFSTLEIQRTEQGDSAMYLCASTRGGTGYTFGSGTRLTVV.

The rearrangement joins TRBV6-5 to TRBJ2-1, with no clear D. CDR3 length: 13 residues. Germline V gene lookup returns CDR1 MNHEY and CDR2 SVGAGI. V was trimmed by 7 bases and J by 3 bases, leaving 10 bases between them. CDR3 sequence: CASTIKSYNEQFF. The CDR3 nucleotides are TGTGCCAGCACCATTAAGAGCTACAATGAGCAGTTCTTC.

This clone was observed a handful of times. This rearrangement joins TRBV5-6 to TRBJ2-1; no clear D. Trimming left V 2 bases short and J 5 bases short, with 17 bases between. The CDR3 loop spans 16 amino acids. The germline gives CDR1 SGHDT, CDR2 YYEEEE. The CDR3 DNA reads TGTGCCAGCAGCTTAAACTTCAGGCAGTTTAACAATGAGCAGTTCTTC. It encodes CASSLNFRQFNNEQFF.

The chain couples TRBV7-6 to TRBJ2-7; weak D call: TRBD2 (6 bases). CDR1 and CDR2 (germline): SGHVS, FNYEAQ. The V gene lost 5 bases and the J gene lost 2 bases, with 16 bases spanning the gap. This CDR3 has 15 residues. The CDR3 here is CASSPGVSGPYEQYF. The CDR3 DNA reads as TGTGCCAGCAGCCCGGGGGTCTCGGGGCCCTACGAGCAGTACTTC.

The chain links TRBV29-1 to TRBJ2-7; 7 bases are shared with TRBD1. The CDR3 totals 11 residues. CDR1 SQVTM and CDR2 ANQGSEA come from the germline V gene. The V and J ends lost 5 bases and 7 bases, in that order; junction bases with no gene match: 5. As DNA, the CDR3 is TGCAGCGTTCCTGGCAGGGGGGAGCAGTACTTC. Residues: CSVPGRGEQYF.

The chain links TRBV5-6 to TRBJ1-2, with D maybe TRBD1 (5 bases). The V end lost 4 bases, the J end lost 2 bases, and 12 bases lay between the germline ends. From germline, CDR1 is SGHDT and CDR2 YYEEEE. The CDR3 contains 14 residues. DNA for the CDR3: TGTGCCAGCAGCCAAATGACAGAGAACTATGGCTACACCTTC. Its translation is CASSQMTENYGYTF.

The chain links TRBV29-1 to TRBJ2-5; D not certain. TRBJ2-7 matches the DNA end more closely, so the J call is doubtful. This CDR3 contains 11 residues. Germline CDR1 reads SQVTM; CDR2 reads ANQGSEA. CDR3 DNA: TGCAGCGTTGAAGTGGGCTACGAGCAGTACTTC. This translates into CSVEVGYEQYF.

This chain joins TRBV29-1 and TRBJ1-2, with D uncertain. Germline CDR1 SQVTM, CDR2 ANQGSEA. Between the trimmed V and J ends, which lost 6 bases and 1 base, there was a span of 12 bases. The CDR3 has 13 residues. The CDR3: CSVGEEINYGYTF. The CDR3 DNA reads TGCAGCGTCGGTGAGGAGATTAACTATGGCTACACCTTC.